What follows are 11 T cell receptor beta chains derived from one specimen sequenced in a study of shared clonotypes between healthy human individuals. The data were produced by immunoSEQ multiplex PCR, yet TCRdb's version contains in-frame clones alone and is incomplete. Of millions of clones listed, 85% to 95% are singletons. Selected positively for CCR7 and CD45RO-negative, naive CD8 cells excluded terminally differentiated effector memory CD45RA+ cells. Material: naive CD8+ T cells from PBMCs. These receptors originate from a man between 18 and 29 years old in good health. Some clones in this sample may be carry-over from other donors' samples.

V usage is TRBV7-9 and J usage is TRBJ2-2; D is ambiguous. Trimming removed 6 bases at V and 1 base at J, with 15 bases between. The CDR3 has 16 residues. CDR1 and CDR2 from the germline V gene are SEHNR and FQNEAQ (reference sequence). The chain's CDR3 is CASSKFEAENTGELFF. The CDR3 coding sequence is TGTGCCAGCAGTAAGTTTGAGGCCGAGAACACCGGGGAGCTGTTTTTT.

V gene TRBV6-5 combines with J gene TRBJ1-1; no definite D call. Trimming removed 6 bases at V and 0 bases at J, with 8 bases between. CDR3 length: 13 amino acids. CDR1 and CDR2 (germline): MNHEY, SVGAGI. The CDR3 here is CASSPLLNTEAFF. CDR3 coding DNA: TGTGCCAGCAGCCCTCTTCTGAACACTGAAGCTTTCTTT.

This chain uses TRBV9 with TRBJ2-3, with TRBD1 as a possible D gene (5 bases). This CDR3 has 15 residues. Germline assignment: CDR1 SGDLS and CDR2 YYNGEE. Trimming stripped 0 bases from V and 0 bases from J, with 8 bases between. DNA for the CDR3: TGTGCCAGCAGCGTAGTTGGGGCTAGCACAGATACGCAGTATTTT. Its translation: CASSVVGASTDTQYF.

The V gene is TRBV7-8, the J gene TRBJ1-1; 7 positions match TRBD1. CDR3 size: 15 residues. V was pared by 2 bases and J by 6 bases, with 9 bases of the junction left unmatched. The V gene's germline CDR1 is SGHVS and CDR2 FQNEAQ. The DNA for the CDR3 is TGTGCCAGCAGCTTATCTCCCGACAGGGACGCTGAAGCTTTCTTT. Translated, it gives CASSLSPDRDAEAFF.

With respect to this clone: At one end, the junction sequence differs from germline, possibly due to a read error. J is TRBJ2-7 and V is TRBV7-9; D is unresolved. CDR3 length: 13 residues. Looked up from germline, CDR1 is SEHNR and CDR2 is FQNEAQ (reference sequence). The chain's CDR3 is CASSLDGSSEQYF. CDR3 in DNA: TGTGCCAGCAGCTTAGATGGATCCTCCGAGCAGTACTTC.

V usage is TRBV4-3 and J usage is TRBJ2-7; D is undetermined. The CDR3 runs to 15 residues. Trimming removed 0 bases from V and 3 bases from J, with 12 bases in between. CDR1 is LGHNA and CDR2 is YSLEER in the germline V gene. CDR3 coding DNA: TGCGCCAGCAGCCAAGAGCAGCGCGCGGACTACGAGCAGTACTTC. Amino acids: CASSQEQRADYEQYF.

The chain uses TRBV9 and TRBJ2-1, with unresolved D. Germline V CDR1 and CDR2: SGDLS, YYNGEE. This CDR3 contains 15 residues. The germline V and J ends were trimmed by 0 bases and 2 bases, with 9 bases remaining between them. CDR3 in DNA: TGTGCCAGCAGCGTAGATCGGCGGACCTACAATGAGCAGTTCTTC. Translated, it gives CASSVDRRTYNEQFF.

The V and J genes are TRBV21-1 and TRBJ1-5. TRBV21-1 is marked as a pseudogene. CDR3 length: 16 amino acids. In DNA, the CDR3 is TGTGCCAGCAGCGGAAAAGGGGAACAGGCGGGTCAGCCCCAGCATTTT. It is translated as CASSGKGEQAGQPQHF.

In its sample, this clone was seen a few times. The rearrangement uses TRBV19 and TRBJ2-4; D may be TRBD1 (5 bases). The CDR3 extends over 13 amino acids. Germline CDR1 and CDR2: LNHDA and SQIVND (reference sequence). V gave up 3 bases and J gave up 6 bases, with 9 bases separating them. In DNA, the CDR3 is TGTGCCAGTAGTATCGCCGACAGAAACATTCAGTACTTC. Translation gives CASSIADRNIQYF. Using reference TRBV19 and TRBJ2-4 for the parts outside the CDR3, the full variable domain is DGGITQSPKYLFRKEGQNVTLSCEQNLNHDAMYWYRQDPGQGLRLIYYSQIVNDFQKGDIAEGYSVSREKKESFPLTVTSAQKNPTAFYLCASSIADRNIQYFGAGTRLSVL.

For this clone: The sample holds other DNA sequences that translate to the same CDR3. The CDR3 coding sequence is TGCAGCGTTGATGGGACTAGCTCCTACAATGAGCAGTTCTTC. Translated: CSVDGTSSYNEQFF. This chain connects TRBV29-1 to TRBJ2-1, with 8 nucleotides matching TRBD2. CDR3 length: 14 amino acids. V shed 3 bases and J 0 bases; nucleotides not matched to a gene: 1. The germline gives CDR1 SQVTM, CDR2 ANQGSEA.

This chain's CDR3 is CAWSVPREAPFF. CDR3 DNA: TGTGCCTGGAGTGTACCTAGGGAGGCTCCGTTCTTC. The V call is TRBV30, the J call TRBJ2-1; D is possibly TRBD2 (6 bases). Per germline, CDR1 GTSNPN and CDR2 SVGIG (reference sequence). The V end lost 0 bases, the J end lost 15 bases, and 15 bases lay between the germline ends. CDR3 length: 12 residues.